The next 12 T cell receptor beta chains were all read from a single sample in a study of shared clonotypes between healthy human individuals. Using immunoSEQ multiplex PCR, the repertoire was profiled, and TCRdb retains in-frame clones only, with some absent. Of about 2,100,000 clones detected, roughly 91% appear once; the ten largest clones hold more than 1.5%. CD8 cells classed as naive were CD45RO-negative and positively selected for CCR7, excluding terminally differentiated effector memory CD45RA+ cells. The sequencing input was naive CD8+ T cells from PBMCs. These receptors came from a man in his late teens or twenties in good health. Some clones in this sample may be carry-over from other donors' samples.

The V and J genes are TRBV7-9 and TRBJ1-2; D perhaps matches TRBD1 (5 bases). The CDR3 consists of 14 residues. V dropped 4 bases and J dropped 4 bases, with 13 bases sitting between them. The germline V gene encodes CDR1 SEHNR and CDR2 FQNEAQ (reference sequence). Here the CDR3 DNA reads TGTGCCAGCAGCTCCCGGGACCGGGTCTATGGCTACACCTTC. Its protein product is CASSSRDRVYGYTF.

This clone was seen just once. The chain joins TRBV6-5 to TRBJ2-4; 10 positions match TRBD1. The CDR3 contains 14 residues. The J segment lost 8 bases and the V segment lost 4 bases, leaving 5 bases of the junction unmatched. In germline, CDR1 is MNHEY, CDR2 SVGAGI. In DNA form, the CDR3 reads TGTGCCAGCAGTTTATCCGGGACAGGGGACATTCAGTACTTC. Translated, it gives CASSLSGTGDIQYF.

Notes on this clone: The same CDR3 arises from other DNA sequences in this sample as well. The chain joins TRBV29-1 to TRBJ1-1, with D uncertain. CDR3 length: 9 residues. CDR1 is SQVTM, CDR2 ANQGSEA, per germline. V was shortened by 7 bases and J by 5 bases, with 5 bases between the two germline ends. CDR3 protein: CSAGTEAFF. The DNA of the CDR3 is TGCAGCGCAGGTACTGAAGCTTTCTTT.

V usage is TRBV28 and J usage is TRBJ2-7, with 9 bases matching TRBD2. CDR3 length: 15 amino acids. The J segment lost 4 bases and the V segment lost 4 bases, leaving 8 bases of the junction unmatched. Germline-derived CDR1 and CDR2 are MDHEN and SYDVKM. The CDR3: CASSSVREGRYEQYF. CDR3 nucleotide sequence: TGTGCCAGCAGTTCTGTGCGGGAGGGCCGATACGAGCAGTACTTC.

The chain couples TRBV11-3 to TRBJ2-7, with D perhaps matching TRBD2 (6 bases). Trimming left V 5 bases short and J 0 bases short, with 17 bases between. CDR3 length equals 16 residues. CDR1 and CDR2 from the germline V gene are SGHNT and YENEEA. The DNA for the CDR3 is TGTGCCAGCAGCGGAGGCGGGGAAGGGAGCTCCTACGAGCAGTACTTC. The encoded protein is CASSGGGEGSSYEQYF.

The gene calls are TRBV14 and TRBJ2-1, with 11 bases identical to TRBD2. CDR3 length: 18 amino acids. J gave up 5 bases and V 4 bases, and 13 bases lay outside the gene matches. Germline V gene data show CDR1 as SGHDN and CDR2 as FVKESK. For the CDR3, the DNA is TGTGCCAGCAGCCCGCGACTAGCGGGAATTCATCTAGACAATGAGCAGTTCTTC. It codes for CASSPRLAGIHLDNEQFF.

The rearrangement links TRBV5-1 to TRBJ2-7; 10 positions agree with TRBD1. J was trimmed by 2 bases and V by 5 bases; bases with no gene match: 4. CDR3 length: 14 residues. Per the germline V gene, CDR1 is SGHRS and CDR2 is YFSETQ. CDR3: CASRPGQGAYEQYF. DNA of the CDR3: TGCGCCAGCAGGCCTGGACAGGGGGCCTACGAGCAGTACTTC.

This chain joins TRBV6-6 and TRBJ2-1; TRBD1 agrees at 7 bases. CDR1 is MNHNY, CDR2 SVGAGI, per germline (reference sequence). CDR3 length equals 14 residues. Losses at the gene ends were 6 bases for V and 12 bases for J; bases not matched to a gene: 14. The CDR3, as DNA: TGTGCCAGCAGAAATAGGGACAGTGGGGCCGCGCAGTTCTTC. Amino acid sequence: CASRNRDSGAAQFF.

J is TRBJ1-1 and V is TRBV5-5, with D maybe TRBD1 (6 bases). The CDR3 consists of 14 residues. V lost 6 bases and J 5 bases, leaving 17 bases between the germline ends. Germline V gives CDR1 SGHKS, CDR2 YYEKEE (reference sequence). The DNA for the CDR3 is TGTGCCAGCACCACCTCCAGGGGACCAACTGAAGCTTTCTTT. It is translated as CASTTSRGPTEAFF.

The CDR3 DNA reads as TGTGCCAGTAGATTAGTAGCCGGGGCCGGGGAGCAGTACTTC. Protein sequence: CASRLVAGAGEQYF. The chain uses TRBV19 and TRBJ2-7; D tentatively fits TRBD1 or TRBD2 (5 bases each). The CDR3 sequence is 14 residues long. V shed 6 bases and J shed 7 bases, with 19 bases lying between them. Germline-derived CDR1 and CDR2 are LNHDA and SQIVND (reference sequence).

The gene calls are TRBV28 and TRBJ2-7, with D possibly being TRBD1 (5 bases). Germline V gene data show CDR1 as MDHEN and CDR2 as SYDVKM. The V gene lost 5 bases and the J gene lost 2 bases, with 16 bases spanning the gap. CDR3 length: 15 residues. In nucleotides, the CDR3 is TGTGCCAGCAGTCAACCCGTCTGGGGCACCTACGAGCAGTACTTC. Amino acids: CASSQPVWGTYEQYF.

J is TRBJ2-1 and V is TRBV9; 8 positions match TRBD2. The V gene's germline CDR1 is SGDLS and CDR2 YYNGEE. With V trimmed by 3 bases and J by 4 bases, 6 bases remained unmatched. The CDR3 is 15 amino acids. The CDR3 loop reads CASSAGGTPYNEQFF. In DNA, the CDR3 is TGTGCCAGCAGCGCGGGGGGGACTCCGTACAATGAGCAGTTCTTC. The complete variable domain, with remaining parts taken from reference TRBV9 and TRBJ2-1, reads DSGVTQTPKHLITATGQRVTLRCSPRSGDLSVYWYQQSLDQGLQFLIQYYNGEERAKGNILERFSAQQFPDLHSELNLSSLELGDSALYFCASSAGGTPYNEQFFGPGTRLTVL.